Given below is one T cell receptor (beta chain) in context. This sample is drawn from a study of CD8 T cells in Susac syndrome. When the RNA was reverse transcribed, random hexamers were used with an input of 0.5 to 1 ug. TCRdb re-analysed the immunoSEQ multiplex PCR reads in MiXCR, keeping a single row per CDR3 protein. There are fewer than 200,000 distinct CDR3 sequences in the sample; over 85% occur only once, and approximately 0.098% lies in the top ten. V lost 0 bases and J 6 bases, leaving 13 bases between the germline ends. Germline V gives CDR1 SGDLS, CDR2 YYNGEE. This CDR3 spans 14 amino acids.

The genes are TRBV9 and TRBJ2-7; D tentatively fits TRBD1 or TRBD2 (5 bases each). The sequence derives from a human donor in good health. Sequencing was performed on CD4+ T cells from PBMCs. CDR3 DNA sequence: TGTGCCAGCAGCGTAGGGGCAGGGAGAGGCGAGCAGTACTTC. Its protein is CASSVGAGRGEQYF.